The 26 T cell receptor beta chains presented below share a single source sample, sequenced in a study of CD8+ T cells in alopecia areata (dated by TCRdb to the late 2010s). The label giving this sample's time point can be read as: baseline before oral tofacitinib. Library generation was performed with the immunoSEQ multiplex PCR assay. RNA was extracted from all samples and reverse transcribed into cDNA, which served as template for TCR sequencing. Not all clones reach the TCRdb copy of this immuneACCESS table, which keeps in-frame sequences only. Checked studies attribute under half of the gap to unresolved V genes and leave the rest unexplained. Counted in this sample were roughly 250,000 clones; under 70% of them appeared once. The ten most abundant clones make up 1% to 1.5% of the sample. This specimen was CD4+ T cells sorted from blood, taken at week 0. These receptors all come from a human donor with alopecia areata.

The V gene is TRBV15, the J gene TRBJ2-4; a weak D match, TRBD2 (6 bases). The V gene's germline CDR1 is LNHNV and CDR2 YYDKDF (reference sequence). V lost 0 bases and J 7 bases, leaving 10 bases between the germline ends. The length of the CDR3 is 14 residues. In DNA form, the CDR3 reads TGTGCCACCAGCAGAGAGTCTCGGGGGAACATTCAGTACTTC. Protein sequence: CATSRESRGNIQYF.

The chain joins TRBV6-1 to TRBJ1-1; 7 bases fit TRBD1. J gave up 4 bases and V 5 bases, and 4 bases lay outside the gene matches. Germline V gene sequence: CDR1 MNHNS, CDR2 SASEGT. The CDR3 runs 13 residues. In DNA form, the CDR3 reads TGTGCCAGCAGTAGACAGGGCGGCACTGAAGCTTTCTTT. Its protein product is CASSRQGGTEAFF.

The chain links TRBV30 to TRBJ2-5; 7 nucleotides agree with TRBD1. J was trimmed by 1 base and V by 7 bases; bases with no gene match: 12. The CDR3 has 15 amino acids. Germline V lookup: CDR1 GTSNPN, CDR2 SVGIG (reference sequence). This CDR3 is CASTSYRGLQETQYF. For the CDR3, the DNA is TGTGCCTCGACCTCCTACAGGGGCCTCCAAGAGACCCAGTACTTC. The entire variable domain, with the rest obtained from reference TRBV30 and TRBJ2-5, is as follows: SQTIHQWPATLVQPVGSPLSLECTVEGTSNPNLYWYRQAAGRGLQLLFYSVGIGQISSEVPQNLSASRPQDRQFILSSKKLLLSDSGFYLCASTSYRGLQETQYFGPGTRLLVL.

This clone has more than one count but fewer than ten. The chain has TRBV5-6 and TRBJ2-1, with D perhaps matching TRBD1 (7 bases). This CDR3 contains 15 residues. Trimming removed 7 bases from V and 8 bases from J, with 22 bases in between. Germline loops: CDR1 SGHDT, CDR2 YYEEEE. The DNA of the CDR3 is TGTGCCAGCTCCAGGGGGGCAGGTTGGGGCGATGAGCAGTTCTTC. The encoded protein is CASSRGAGWGDEQFF.

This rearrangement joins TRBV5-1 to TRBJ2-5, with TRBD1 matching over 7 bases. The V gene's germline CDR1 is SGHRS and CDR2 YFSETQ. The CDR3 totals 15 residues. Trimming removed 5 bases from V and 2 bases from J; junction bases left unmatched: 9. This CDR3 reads CASRPYPGQQETQYF. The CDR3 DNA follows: TGCGCCAGCAGGCCATACCCGGGACAGCAAGAGACCCAGTACTTC.

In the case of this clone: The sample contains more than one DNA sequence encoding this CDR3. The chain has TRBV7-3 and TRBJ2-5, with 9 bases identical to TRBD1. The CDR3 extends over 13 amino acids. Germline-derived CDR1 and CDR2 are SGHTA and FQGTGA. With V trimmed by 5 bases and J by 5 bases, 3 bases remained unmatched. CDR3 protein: CASSRTGVETQYF. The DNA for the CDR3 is TGTGCCAGCAGCCGGACAGGGGTCGAGACCCAGTACTTC.

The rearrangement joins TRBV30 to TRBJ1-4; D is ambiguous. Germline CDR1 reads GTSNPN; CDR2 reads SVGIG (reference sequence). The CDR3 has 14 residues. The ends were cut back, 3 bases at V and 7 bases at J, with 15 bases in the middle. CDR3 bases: TGTGCCTGGAGATTAACTGGCTCTGGTGAAAAACTGTTTTTT. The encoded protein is CAWRLTGSGEKLFF.

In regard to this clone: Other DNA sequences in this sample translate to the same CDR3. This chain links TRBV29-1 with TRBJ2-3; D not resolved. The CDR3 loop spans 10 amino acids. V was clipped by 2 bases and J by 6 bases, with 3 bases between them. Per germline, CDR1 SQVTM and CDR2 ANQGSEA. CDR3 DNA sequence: TGCAGCGTTGAATCCGATACGCAGTATTTT. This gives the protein CSVESDTQYF.

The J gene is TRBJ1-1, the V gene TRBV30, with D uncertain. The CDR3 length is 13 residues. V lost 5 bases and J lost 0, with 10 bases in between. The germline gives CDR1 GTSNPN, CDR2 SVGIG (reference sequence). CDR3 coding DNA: TGTGCCTGGGACAATATGATGAACACTGAAGCTTTCTTT. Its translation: CAWDNMMNTEAFF.

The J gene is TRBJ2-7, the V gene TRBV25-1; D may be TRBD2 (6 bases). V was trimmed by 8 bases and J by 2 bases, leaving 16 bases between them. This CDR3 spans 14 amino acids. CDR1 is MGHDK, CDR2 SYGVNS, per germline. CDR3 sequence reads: CASSHPGLPYEQYF. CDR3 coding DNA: TGTGCCAGCTCTCACCCGGGACTTCCCTACGAGCAGTACTTC.

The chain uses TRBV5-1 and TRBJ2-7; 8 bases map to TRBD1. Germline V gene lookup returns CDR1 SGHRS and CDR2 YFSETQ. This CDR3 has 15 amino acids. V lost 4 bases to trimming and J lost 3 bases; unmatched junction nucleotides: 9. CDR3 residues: CASSREPGQVYEQYF. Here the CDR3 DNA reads TGCGCCAGCAGCCGGGAGCCGGGACAGGTCTACGAGCAGTACTTC.

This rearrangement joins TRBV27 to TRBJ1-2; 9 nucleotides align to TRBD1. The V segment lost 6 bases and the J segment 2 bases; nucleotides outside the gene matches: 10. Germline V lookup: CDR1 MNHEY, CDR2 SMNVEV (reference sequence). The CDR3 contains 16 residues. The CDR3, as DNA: TGTGCCAGCAGGTCCCTCCCGGGACAGGGAAACTATGGCTACACCTTC. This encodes CASRSLPGQGNYGYTF.

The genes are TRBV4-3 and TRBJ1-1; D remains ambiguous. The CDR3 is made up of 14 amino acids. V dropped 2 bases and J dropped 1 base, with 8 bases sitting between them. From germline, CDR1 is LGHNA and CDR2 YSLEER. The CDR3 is CASSQRTGNTEAFF. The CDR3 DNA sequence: TGCGCCAGCAGCCAACGGACCGGGAACACTGAAGCTTTCTTT.

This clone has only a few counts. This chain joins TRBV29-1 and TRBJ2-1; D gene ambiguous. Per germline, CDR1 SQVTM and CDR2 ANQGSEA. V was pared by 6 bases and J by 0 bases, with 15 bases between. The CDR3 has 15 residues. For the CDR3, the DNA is TGCAGCGTCGCCTCGAGCGTTAGCTCCTACAATGAGCAGTTCTTC. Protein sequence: CSVASSVSSYNEQFF.

Here the CDR3 DNA reads TGCGCCAGCAGCTTGCAGGGGCCGGACGAGCAGTACTTC. It yields the protein CASSLQGPDEQYF. This chain uses TRBV5-1 with TRBJ2-7; possibly TRBD1 for D (6 bases). The CDR3 runs to 13 residues. Trimming took off 1 base at V and 5 bases at J, with 10 bases between the two ends. Germline loops: CDR1 SGHRS, CDR2 YFSETQ.

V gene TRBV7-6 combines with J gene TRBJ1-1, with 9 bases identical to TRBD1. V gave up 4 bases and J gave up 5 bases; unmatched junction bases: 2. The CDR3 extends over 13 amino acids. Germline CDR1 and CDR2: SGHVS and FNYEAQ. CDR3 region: CASSYGQGTEAFF. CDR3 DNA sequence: TGTGCCAGCAGCTATGGACAGGGGACTGAAGCTTTCTTT.

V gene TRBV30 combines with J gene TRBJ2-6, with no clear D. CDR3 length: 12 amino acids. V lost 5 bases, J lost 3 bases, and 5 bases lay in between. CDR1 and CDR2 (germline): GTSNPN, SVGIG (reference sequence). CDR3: CAWLGGANVLTF. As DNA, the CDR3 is TGTGCCTGGTTAGGTGGGGCCAACGTCCTGACTTTC.

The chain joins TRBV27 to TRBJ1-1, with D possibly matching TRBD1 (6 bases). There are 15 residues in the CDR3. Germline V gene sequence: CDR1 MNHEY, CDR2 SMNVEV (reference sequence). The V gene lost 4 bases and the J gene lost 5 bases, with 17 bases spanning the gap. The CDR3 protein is CASSSLGGASTEAFF. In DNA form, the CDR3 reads TGTGCCAGCAGTTCCTTAGGGGGGGCTAGTACTGAAGCTTTCTTT.

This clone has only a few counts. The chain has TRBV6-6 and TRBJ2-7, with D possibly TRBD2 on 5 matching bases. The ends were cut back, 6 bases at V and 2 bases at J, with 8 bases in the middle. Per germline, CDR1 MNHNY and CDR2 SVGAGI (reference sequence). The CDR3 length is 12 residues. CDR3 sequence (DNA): TGTGCCAGCAGAGGACTTCCCTACGAGCAGTACTTC. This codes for CASRGLPYEQYF.

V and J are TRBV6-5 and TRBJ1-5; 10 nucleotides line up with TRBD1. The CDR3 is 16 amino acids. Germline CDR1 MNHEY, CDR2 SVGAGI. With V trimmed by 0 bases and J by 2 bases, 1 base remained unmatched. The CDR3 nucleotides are TGTGCCAGCAGTTACTCCGGGACAGGGGGCAATCAGCCCCAGCATTTT. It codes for CASSYSGTGGNQPQHF.

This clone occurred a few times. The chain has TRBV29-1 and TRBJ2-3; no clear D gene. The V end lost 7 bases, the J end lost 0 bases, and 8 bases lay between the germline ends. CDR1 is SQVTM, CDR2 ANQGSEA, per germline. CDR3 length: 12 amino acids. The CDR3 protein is CSGAFSTDTQYF. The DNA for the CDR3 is TGCAGCGGTGCCTTTAGCACAGATACGCAGTATTTT.

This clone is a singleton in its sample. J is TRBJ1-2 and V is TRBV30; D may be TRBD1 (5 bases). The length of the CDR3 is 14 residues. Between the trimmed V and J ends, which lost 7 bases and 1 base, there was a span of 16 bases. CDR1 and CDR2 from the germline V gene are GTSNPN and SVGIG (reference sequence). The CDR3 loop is CASSWDGYNYGYTF. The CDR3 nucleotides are TGTGCCTCCTCCTGGGACGGATATAACTATGGCTACACCTTC.

The CDR3 DNA follows: TGCGCCAGCAGCCAAGAAGTGCCAGGGGGAACCTACGAGCAGTACTTC. This encodes CASSQEVPGGTYEQYF. The chain is built from TRBV4-3 and TRBJ2-7, with 7 bases matching TRBD1. The ends lost 0 bases at V and 2 bases at J; junction bases unmatched: 7. CDR1 LGHNA and CDR2 YSLEER come from the germline V gene. The CDR3 sequence is 16 residues long.

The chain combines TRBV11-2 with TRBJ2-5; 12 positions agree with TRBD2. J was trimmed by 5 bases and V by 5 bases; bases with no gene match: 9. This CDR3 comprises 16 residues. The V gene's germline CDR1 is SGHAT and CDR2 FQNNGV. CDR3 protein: CASSPQTSGGSETQYF. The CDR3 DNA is TGTGCCAGCAGCCCACAGACTAGCGGGGGCTCGGAGACCCAGTACTTC.

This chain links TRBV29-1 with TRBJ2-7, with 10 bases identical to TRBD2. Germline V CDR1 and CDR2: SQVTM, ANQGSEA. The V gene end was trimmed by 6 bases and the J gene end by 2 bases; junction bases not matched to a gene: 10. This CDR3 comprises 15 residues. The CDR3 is CSVGMTSGRTYEQYF. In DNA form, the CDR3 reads TGCAGCGTAGGCATGACTAGCGGGCGCACCTACGAGCAGTACTTC.

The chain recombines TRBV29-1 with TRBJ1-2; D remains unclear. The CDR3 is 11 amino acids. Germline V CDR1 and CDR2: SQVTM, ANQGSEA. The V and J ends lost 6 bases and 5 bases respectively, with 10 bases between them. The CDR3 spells CSVWELYGYTF. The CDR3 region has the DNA TGCAGCGTGTGGGAGTTATATGGCTACACCTTC. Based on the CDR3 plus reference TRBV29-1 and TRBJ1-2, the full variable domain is SAVISQKPSRDICQRGTSLTIQCQVDSQVTMMFWYRQQPGQSLTLIATANQGSEATYESGFVIDKFPISRPNLTFSTLTVSNMSPEDSSIYLCSVWELYGYTFGSGTRLTVV.